This T cell receptor beta chain comes out of a study of STAT3 mutations in large granular lymphocyte leukemia. The study, taken as a whole, reports: All newly emerging clones after therapy were STAT3 wild type. Clonal expansion was inferred from other time points because no sample existed at each clone's first appearance. Every T-cell large granular lymphocyte leukemia patient had at least one immunodominant TCR beta clonotype. Some patients had dominant TCR clones larger than their STAT3 mutant burden. Differing intervals and regimens complicate linking therapy response to clone burden.

V was clipped by 6 bases and J by 3 bases, with 13 bases between them. The CDR3 runs 14 residues. Germline V gene lookup returns CDR1 SGHRS and CDR2 YFSETQ. Sequencing was performed with immunoSEQ multiplex PCR; in TCRdb, only in-frame clones are kept and a portion is missing. The sample yields about 9,300 clones, around 87% seen once. Remarks on this clone: Its antigen is undetermined.

The sequenced material came from peripheral blood mononuclear cells. V is TRBV5-1 and J is TRBJ2-1, with TRBD1 as a possible D gene (6 bases). The receptor was derived from a man of 80 years or more with T-cell large granular lymphocyte leukemia. Some clones in this sample may be carry-over from other donors' samples. CDR3 region: CASNTKGDYNEQFF. DNA of the CDR3: TGCGCCAGCAACACGAAGGGGGACTACAATGAGCAGTTCTTC.